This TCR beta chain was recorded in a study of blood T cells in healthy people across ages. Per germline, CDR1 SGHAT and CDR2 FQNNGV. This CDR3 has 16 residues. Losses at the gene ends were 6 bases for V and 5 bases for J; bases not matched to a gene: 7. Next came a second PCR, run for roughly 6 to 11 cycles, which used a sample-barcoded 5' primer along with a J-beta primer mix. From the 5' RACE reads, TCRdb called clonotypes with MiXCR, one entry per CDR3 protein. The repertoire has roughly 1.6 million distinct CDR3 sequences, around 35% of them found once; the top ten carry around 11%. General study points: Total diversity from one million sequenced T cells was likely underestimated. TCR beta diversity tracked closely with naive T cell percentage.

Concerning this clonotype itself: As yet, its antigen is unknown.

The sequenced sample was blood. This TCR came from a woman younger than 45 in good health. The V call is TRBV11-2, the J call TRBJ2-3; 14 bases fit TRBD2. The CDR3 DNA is TGTGCCAGCAGTAGACTAGCGGGGGGGCCGGGAGATACGCAGTATTTT. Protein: CASSRLAGGPGDTQYF.